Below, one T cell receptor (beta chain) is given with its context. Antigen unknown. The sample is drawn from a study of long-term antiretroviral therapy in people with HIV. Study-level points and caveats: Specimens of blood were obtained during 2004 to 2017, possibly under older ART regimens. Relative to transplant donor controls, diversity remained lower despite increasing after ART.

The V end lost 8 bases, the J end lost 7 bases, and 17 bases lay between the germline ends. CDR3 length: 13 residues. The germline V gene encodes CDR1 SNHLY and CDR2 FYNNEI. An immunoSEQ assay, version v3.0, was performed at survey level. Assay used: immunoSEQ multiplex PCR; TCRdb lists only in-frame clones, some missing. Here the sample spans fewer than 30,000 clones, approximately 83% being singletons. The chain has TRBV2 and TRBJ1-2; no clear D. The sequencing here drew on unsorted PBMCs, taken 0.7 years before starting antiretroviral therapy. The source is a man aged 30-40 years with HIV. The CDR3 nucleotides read TGTGCCAGCGGAGTGGTAGTCCTCCGTGGCTACACCTTC. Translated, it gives CASGVVVLRGYTF.